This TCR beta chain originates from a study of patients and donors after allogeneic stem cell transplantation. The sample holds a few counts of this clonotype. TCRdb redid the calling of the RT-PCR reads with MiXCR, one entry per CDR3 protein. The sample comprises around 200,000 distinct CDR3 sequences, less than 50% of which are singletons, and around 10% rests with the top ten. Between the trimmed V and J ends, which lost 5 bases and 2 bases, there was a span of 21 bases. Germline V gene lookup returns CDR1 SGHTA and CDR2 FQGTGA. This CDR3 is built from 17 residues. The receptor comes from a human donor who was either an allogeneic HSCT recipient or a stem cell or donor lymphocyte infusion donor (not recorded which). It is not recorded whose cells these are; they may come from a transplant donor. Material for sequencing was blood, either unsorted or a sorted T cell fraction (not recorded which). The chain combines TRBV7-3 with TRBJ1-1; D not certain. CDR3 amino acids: CASSPTASPPPNTEAFF. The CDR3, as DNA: TGTGCCAGCAGCCCCACGGCCAGCCCTCCTCCTAACACTGAAGCTTTCTTT.